The 2 T cell receptor beta chains reported below all come from one sample, sequenced in a study of blood T cell repertoires in COVID-19 (dated by TCRdb to about 2020). The method behind the library was the immunoSEQ multiplex PCR assay. Here the immuneACCESS table is served through TCRdb, limited to in-frame sequences with V and J called. Missing clones are a known gap in these copies; in checked studies unresolved V genes cover under half, and the rest lacks a known reason. Within this sample are over 20,000 clones, with approximately 90% of them counted one time only. The biggest ten clones account for about 11% of the sample. Material for sequencing was peripheral blood. The receptor set was obtained from a human donor in a cohort sampled during active COVID-19. The donor label of this sample is uncertain.

The V call is TRBV5-1, the J call TRBJ2-5; 10 bases align to TRBD2. The CDR3 contains 15 residues. Germline CDR1 reads SGHRS; CDR2 reads YFSETQ. V shed 2 bases and J 6 bases; nucleotides not matched to a gene: 7. DNA of the CDR3: TGCGCCAGCAGCTTATCTAGCGGGAGTGGGAAGACCCAGTACTTC. Translation gives CASSLSSGSGKTQYF.

The CDR3 here is CAWSVKGATNTGELFF. CDR3 in DNA: TGTGCCTGGAGTGTAAAGGGGGCAACGAACACCGGGGAGCTGTTTTTT. The V gene is TRBV30, the J gene TRBJ2-2; 7 positions match TRBD1. The CDR3 length is 16 residues. In germline, CDR1 is GTSNPN, CDR2 SVGIG (reference sequence). After removal of 0 bases from V and 0 bases from J, the junction contained 4 bases not matched to a gene.